The 28 T cell receptor beta chains given below trace back to one sample, sequenced in a study of vaccination effects on CD4 cells after COVID-19. The repertoire was sequenced with immunoSEQ multiplex PCR; TCRdb's copy has only in-frame clones and lacks some. The top ten hold about 4% of the sample, which has some 68,000 clones, roughly 76% seen once. Peptide-pool stimulation followed by sequencing identified expanded antigen-specific CD4+ clonotypes in the ViraFEST assay. Culturing for roughly 10 days preceded CD4+ T cell isolation. According to the study, vaccine recipients showed no prior SARS-CoV-2 infection and negative nucleocapsid antibodies. Antigens for these TCRs are unknown. Sequences were derived from CD4+ T cells from PBMCs cultured with HCoV-OC43 spike peptides, sampled before COVID-19 vaccination. Subset reported: HCoV-OC43 spike overlapping peptide pool stimulation. The receptors were sampled from a human donor who received a COVID-19 vaccine.

This CDR3 reads CASSYIATPPYEQYV. The CDR3 nucleotides are TGTGCCAGCAGCTACATTGCTACGCCCCCCTACGAGCAGTACGTC. V usage is TRBV11-2 and J usage is TRBJ2-7; D remains ambiguous. CDR1 is SGHAT and CDR2 is FQNNGV in the germline V gene. The CDR3 loop spans 15 amino acids. V was cut by 4 bases and J by 2 bases, with 15 bases left in between.

This clone is a singleton in its sample. The V and J genes are TRBV24-1 and TRBJ2-5; 7 bases align to TRBD2. The CDR3 is made up of 14 amino acids. Trimming at V came to 9 bases and at J to 5 bases, leaving 11 bases not matched to a gene. CDR1 and CDR2 from the germline V gene are KGHDR and SFDVKD. The CDR3 DNA reads as TGTGCCACCGGGGGGGGACTTTTAGGGGAGACCCAGTACTTC. It specifies CATGGGLLGETQYF.

The V gene is TRBV6-5, the J gene TRBJ1-3, with 7 bases aligning to TRBD1. V lost 5 bases and J lost 0; bases outside the gene matches: 1. There are 14 residues in the CDR3. Germline V gives CDR1 MNHEY, CDR2 SVGAGI. CDR3 in DNA: TGTGCCAGCAGTCGGGACAGCTCTGGAAACACCATATATTTT. It yields the protein CASSRDSSGNTIYF.

The genes are TRBV6-5 and TRBJ1-1; D is possibly TRBD1 (5 bases). With 10 bases removed from V and 2 bases from J, the gap between germline ends came to 17 bases. This CDR3 comprises 14 residues. Per the germline V gene, CDR1 is MNHEY and CDR2 is SVGAGI. The DNA for the CDR3 is TGTGCCACCCCAGGGTTCGACCCAAACACTGAAGCTTTCTTT. Translating gives CATPGFDPNTEAFF.

V is TRBV28 and J is TRBJ1-5; 10 nucleotides align to TRBD1. Germline CDR1 and CDR2: MDHEN and SYDVKM. The CDR3 consists of 14 residues. Trimming at V came to 10 bases and at J to 2 bases, leaving 5 bases not matched to a gene. CDR3 sequence (DNA): TGTGCCACCCGACAGGGGGCCGGCAATCAGCCCCAGCATTTT. It specifies CATRQGAGNQPQHF.

J is TRBJ1-6 and V is TRBV9, with 10 bases that match TRBD1. In germline, CDR1 is SGDLS, CDR2 YYNGEE. CDR3 length: 17 amino acids. Germline trimming cut 3 bases from V and 7 bases from J; bases unmatched to any gene: 10. The DNA of the CDR3 is TGTGCCAGCAGCGCACGACAGGGGGCGCAAGTCAATTCACCCCTCCACTTT. This gives the protein CASSARQGAQVNSPLHF.

This chain joins TRBV6-2 or TRBV6-3 and TRBJ1-1; tentative D call: TRBD1 (6 bases). V lost 5 bases and J lost 7, with 20 bases in between. CDR3 size: 15 residues. Germline values: CDR1 MNHEY, CDR2 SVGEGT. CDR3 in amino acids: CASSPLGQTGGEAFF. DNA for the CDR3: TGTGCCAGCAGTCCCCTAGGACAGACCGGAGGTGAAGCTTTCTTT.

The chain couples TRBV30 to TRBJ1-1; D may be TRBD1 (5 bases). The CDR3 runs to 15 residues. CDR1 and CDR2 (germline): GTSNPN, SVGIG (reference sequence). V was cut by 4 bases and J by 0 bases, with 15 bases left in between. CDR3 residues: CAWTRAGGLNTEAFF. CDR3 nucleotides: TGTGCCTGGACCAGGGCCGGGGGACTGAACACTGAAGCTTTCTTT.

The rearrangement uses TRBV6-5 and TRBJ2-2; D not resolved. The CDR3 contains 15 residues. CDR1 and CDR2 (germline): MNHEY, SVGAGI. Trimming pared 10 bases from V and 0 bases from J, leaving 15 bases between. The CDR3 region is CATLARPTNTGELFF. CDR3 nucleotide sequence: TGTGCCACCCTCGCCCGGCCGACGAACACCGGGGAGCTGTTTTTT.

The CDR3 region is CASSPYRGQDTGELFF. The CDR3, as DNA: TGTGCCAGCTCACCTTACAGGGGGCAGGACACCGGGGAGCTGTTTTTT. This chain uses TRBV18 with TRBJ2-2; 9 bases align to TRBD1. Germline-derived CDR1 and CDR2 are KGHSH and LQKENI. The junction had 5 bases not matched to a gene; V was cut back by 3 bases and J by 3 bases. The CDR3 is 16 residues long.

J is TRBJ2-5 and V is TRBV27; the match to TRBD2 covers 14 bases. Unmatched junction bases numbered 9, after V lost 6 bases and J lost 3 bases. The CDR3 loop spans 17 amino acids. CDR1 is MNHEY, CDR2 SMNVEV, per germline (reference sequence). Written as DNA, the CDR3 is TGTGCCAGCAGATACAGACCGGGACTAGCGGGGGAAGAGACCCAGTACTTC. Protein sequence: CASRYRPGLAGEETQYF.

The chain employs TRBV7-8 and TRBJ1-6, with TRBD1 matching over 11 bases. With V trimmed by 8 bases and J by 10 bases, 10 bases remained unmatched. This CDR3 has 15 residues. Germline loops: CDR1 SGHVS, CDR2 FQNEAQ. In DNA form, the CDR3 reads TGTGCCAGCGGGACCGGGACAGGGGGTAGGTCACCCCTCCACTTT. It translates to CASGTGTGGRSPLHF.

On this clone: Distinct nucleotide sequences in the sample also encode this CDR3. The rearrangement joins TRBV19 to TRBJ2-2; D is perhaps TRBD1 (5 bases). Germline CDR1 is LNHDA and CDR2 is SQIVND (reference sequence). The CDR3 has 15 residues. V lost 2 bases, J lost 3 bases, and 10 bases lay in between. The CDR3 protein is CASSIQGLDTGELFF. The CDR3 bases are TGTGCCAGTAGTATACAGGGTTTAGACACCGGGGAGCTGTTTTTT.

The chain combines TRBV12-3 or TRBV12-4 with TRBJ1-6; D is undetermined. The CDR3 has 12 amino acids. V lost 6 bases and J lost 9, with 9 bases in between. In DNA form, the CDR3 reads TGTGCCAGCAGCGCCTTGGGTTCACCCCTCCACTTT. Protein product: CASSALGSPLHF.

In this sample, this clone turned up once. The genes are TRBV7-6 and TRBJ2-1; 10 positions match TRBD2. Germline V lookup: CDR1 SGHVS, CDR2 FNYEAQ. The CDR3 runs 16 residues. V shed 6 bases, J shed 9 bases, and the junction held 14 bases outside the gene matches. The CDR3, as DNA: TGTGCCAGCAGGGACCTGGAGCGGGGGGGCCTGGGTGAGCAGTTCTTC. It encodes CASRDLERGGLGEQFF. Complete variable domain (other parts from reference TRBV7-6 and TRBJ2-1): GAGVSQSPRYKVTKRGQDVALRCDPISGHVSLYWYRQALGQGPEFLTYFNYEAQQDKSGLPNDRFSAERPEGSISTLTIQRTEQRDSAMYRCASRDLERGGLGEQFFGPGTRLTVL.

The V call is TRBV3-1 (or the pseudogene TRBV3-2), the J call TRBJ1-5, with 9 nucleotides matching TRBD1. The CDR3 consists of 16 residues. V gave up 3 bases and J gave up 7 bases; unmatched junction bases: 10. Looked up from germline, CDR1 is LGHDT and CDR2 is YNNKEL (reference sequence). This chain's CDR3 is CASSQEPGQGPQPQHF. As DNA, the CDR3 is TGTGCCAGCAGCCAGGAACCGGGACAGGGTCCCCAGCCCCAGCATTTT.

In regard to this clone: Within the sample, other DNA sequences also encode this same CDR3. The V gene is TRBV24-1, the J gene TRBJ2-3; D ambiguous. Germline assignment: CDR1 KGHDR and CDR2 SFDVKD. CDR3 length equals 14 residues. Trimming shortened V by 2 bases and J by 1 base, and 6 bases separated the two germline ends. CDR3 amino acids: CATSDSGRTDTQYF. DNA of the CDR3: TGTGCCACCAGTGATTCGGGCCGCACAGATACGCAGTATTTT.

The CDR3 region is CASSFPRGVAANTGELFF. The DNA for the CDR3 is TGTGCCAGCAGTTTCCCCCGAGGGGTAGCGGCGAACACCGGGGAGCTGTTTTTT. The chain links TRBV28 to TRBJ2-2; D is possibly TRBD2 (6 bases). Germline assignment: CDR1 MDHEN and CDR2 SYDVKM. The CDR3 extends over 18 amino acids. V lost 3 bases and J lost 0, with 17 bases in between. The variable domain in full, with the rest retrieved from reference TRBV28 and TRBJ2-2, is DVKVTQSSRYLVKRTGEKVFLECVQDMDHENMFWYRQDPGLGLRLIYFSYDVKMKEKGDIPEGYSVSREKKERFSLILESASTNQTSMYLCASSFPRGVAANTGELFFGEGSRLTVL.

This chain joins TRBV4-1 and TRBJ1-5; D not certain. Trimming removed 0 bases at V and 3 bases at J, with 12 bases between. Germline V gives CDR1 MGHRA, CDR2 YSYEKL. The CDR3 extends over 16 amino acids. The CDR3 is CASSQDQRRINQPQHF. For the CDR3, the DNA is TGCGCCAGCAGCCAAGATCAGCGACGGATCAATCAGCCCCAGCATTTT.

This clone has only one observation. V and J are TRBV28 and TRBJ2-7; 10 bases align to TRBD2. Germline lookup yields CDR1 MDHEN and CDR2 SYDVKM. The CDR3 spans 16 residues. The V gene end was trimmed by 4 bases and the J gene end by 4 bases; junction bases not matched to a gene: 10. In DNA form, the CDR3 reads TGTGCCAGCAGTTCTCCGCGGGCTAGCGGGGGATACGAGCAGTACGTC. It specifies CASSSPRASGGYEQYV.

V gene TRBV5-6 combines with J gene TRBJ2-3; the match to TRBD2 covers 13 bases. The CDR3 has 15 residues. Germline CDR1 reads SGHDT; CDR2 reads YYEEEE. Trimming removed 4 bases from V and 3 bases from J; junction bases left unmatched: 2. CDR3 amino acids: CASSGTSGATDTQYF. The CDR3 DNA sequence: TGTGCCAGCAGCGGGACTAGCGGGGCAACAGATACGCAGTATTTT.

CDR3 in DNA: TGTGCCAGCAGACGGGACCAAGAGACCCAGTACTTC. It codes for CASRRDQETQYF. The chain has TRBV2 and TRBJ2-5; D not certain. Between the trimmed V and J ends, which lost 6 bases and 0 bases, there was a span of 5 bases. Germline V lookup: CDR1 SNHLY, CDR2 FYNNEI. This CDR3 spans 12 amino acids.

This chain joins TRBV11-2 and TRBJ2-3; D unclear. V shed 0 bases and J shed 5 bases, with 9 bases lying between them. Looked up from germline, CDR1 is SGHAT and CDR2 is FQNNGV. The CDR3 has 14 residues. The CDR3 here is CASSLDSGGDTQYF. CDR3 coding DNA: TGTGCCAGCAGCTTAGATTCCGGCGGAGATACGCAGTATTTT.

In DNA form, the CDR3 reads TGTGCCAGCAGATTTAATCGACAGGGCGAATCACCCCTCCACTTT. Translation gives CASRFNRQGESPLHF. The chain is built from TRBV2 and TRBJ1-6, with 7 bases identical to TRBD1. Germline-derived CDR1 and CDR2 are SNHLY and FYNNEI. This CDR3 is 15 amino acids long. V shed 6 bases and J 10 bases; nucleotides not matched to a gene: 12.

The genes are TRBV5-1 and TRBJ2-3, with 9 bases identical to TRBD1. The CDR3 length is 17 residues. The V gene's germline CDR1 is SGHRS and CDR2 YFSETQ. With V trimmed by 0 bases and J by 0 bases, 5 bases remained unmatched. CDR3 in amino acids: CASSLGTGALSTDTQYF. The CDR3 nucleotides are TGCGCCAGCAGCTTGGGGACAGGGGCCTTAAGCACAGATACGCAGTATTTT.

This rearrangement joins TRBV3-1 (or the pseudogene TRBV3-2) to TRBJ2-7; 8 nucleotides match TRBD2. Germline V gene sequence: CDR1 LGHDT, CDR2 YNNKEL (reference sequence). V was clipped by 1 base and J by 2 bases; unmatched bases: 4. The CDR3 loop spans 15 amino acids. The CDR3 spells CASSQGSGGAYEQYV. As DNA, the CDR3 is TGTGCCAGCAGCCAAGGATCGGGGGGGGCCTACGAGCAGTACGTC.

The rearrangement uses TRBV6-5 and TRBJ1-3; D is uncertain. Trimming cost V 0 bases and J 2 bases, with 2 bases left between them. The CDR3 is 13 residues long. Germline V lookup: CDR1 MNHEY, CDR2 SVGAGI. CDR3 residues: CASSYSTGNTIYF. The CDR3 DNA follows: TGTGCCAGCAGTTACTCGACTGGAAACACCATATATTTT.

The V call is TRBV18, the J call TRBJ2-4; TRBD2 is a possible D gene (5 bases). Looked up from germline, CDR1 is KGHSH and CDR2 is LQKENI. The length of the CDR3 is 15 residues. V was clipped by 2 bases and J by 7 bases, with 15 bases between them. CDR3 region: CASSPFALEGNIQYF. The DNA of the CDR3 is TGTGCCAGCTCACCATTTGCACTAGAAGGGAACATTCAGTACTTC.